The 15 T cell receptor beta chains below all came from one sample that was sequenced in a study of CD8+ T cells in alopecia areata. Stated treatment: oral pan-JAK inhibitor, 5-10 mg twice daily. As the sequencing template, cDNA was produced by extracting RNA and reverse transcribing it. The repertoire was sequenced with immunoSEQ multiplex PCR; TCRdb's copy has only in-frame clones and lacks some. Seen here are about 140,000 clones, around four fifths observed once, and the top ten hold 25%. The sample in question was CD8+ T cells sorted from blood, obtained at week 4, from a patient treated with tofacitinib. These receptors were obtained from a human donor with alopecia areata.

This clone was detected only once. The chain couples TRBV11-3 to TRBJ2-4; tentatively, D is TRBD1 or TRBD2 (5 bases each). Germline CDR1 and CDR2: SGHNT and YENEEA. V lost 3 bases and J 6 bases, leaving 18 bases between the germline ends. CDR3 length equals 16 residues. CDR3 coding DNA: TGTGCCAGCAGCTTTAGGGCAGGGAGCGTCAGAAACATTCAGTACTTC. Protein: CASSFRAGSVRNIQYF.

CDR3 DNA sequence: TGCAGCGCGGACAGGGATGAGAATGAGCAGTTCTTC. It translates to CSADRDENEQFF. J is TRBJ2-1 and V is TRBV29-1; 8 nucleotides match TRBD1. V was clipped by 7 bases and J by 7 bases; unmatched bases: 6. Germline lookup yields CDR1 SQVTM and CDR2 ANQGSEA. The CDR3 runs to 12 residues.

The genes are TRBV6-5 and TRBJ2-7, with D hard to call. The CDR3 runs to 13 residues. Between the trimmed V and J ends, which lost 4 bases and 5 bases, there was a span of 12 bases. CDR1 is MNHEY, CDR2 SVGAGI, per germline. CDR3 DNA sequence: TGTGCCAGCAGTTCCATACAGATCCACGAGCAGTACTTC. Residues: CASSSIQIHEQYF.

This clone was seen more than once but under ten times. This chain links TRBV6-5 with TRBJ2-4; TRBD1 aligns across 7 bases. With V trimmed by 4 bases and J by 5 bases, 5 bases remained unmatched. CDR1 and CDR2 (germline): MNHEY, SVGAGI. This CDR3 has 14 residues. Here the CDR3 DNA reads TGTGCCAGCAGTTTCCGACAGGGACAAAACATTCAGTACTTC. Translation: CASSFRQGQNIQYF.

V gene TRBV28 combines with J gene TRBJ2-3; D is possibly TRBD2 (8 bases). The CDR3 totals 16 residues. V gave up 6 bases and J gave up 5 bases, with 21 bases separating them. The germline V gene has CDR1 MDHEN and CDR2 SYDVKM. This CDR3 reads CASSLDKGAGGDTQYF. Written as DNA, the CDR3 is TGTGCCAGCAGCCTGGATAAGGGGGCGGGAGGAGATACGCAGTATTTT.

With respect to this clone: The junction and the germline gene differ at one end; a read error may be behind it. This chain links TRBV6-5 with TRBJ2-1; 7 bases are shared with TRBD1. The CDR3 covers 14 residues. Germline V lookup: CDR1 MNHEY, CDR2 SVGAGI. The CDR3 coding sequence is TGTGCCATCAGTGAGTCACAGGGGTACAATGAGCAGTTCTTC. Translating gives CAISESQGYNEQFF.

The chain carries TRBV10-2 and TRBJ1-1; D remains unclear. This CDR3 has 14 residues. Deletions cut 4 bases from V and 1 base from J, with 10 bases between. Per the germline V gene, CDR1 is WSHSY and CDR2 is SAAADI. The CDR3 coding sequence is TGCGCCAGCAGTGTCGTTGTGGAGAACACTGAAGCTTTCTTT. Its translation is CASSVVVENTEAFF.

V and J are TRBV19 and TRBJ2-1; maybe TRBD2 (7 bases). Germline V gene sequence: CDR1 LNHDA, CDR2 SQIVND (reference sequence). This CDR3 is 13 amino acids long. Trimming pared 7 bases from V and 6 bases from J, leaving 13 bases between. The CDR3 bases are TGTGCCAGTACTGGGGGGGCTGCCAATGAGCAGTTCTTC. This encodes CASTGGAANEQFF.

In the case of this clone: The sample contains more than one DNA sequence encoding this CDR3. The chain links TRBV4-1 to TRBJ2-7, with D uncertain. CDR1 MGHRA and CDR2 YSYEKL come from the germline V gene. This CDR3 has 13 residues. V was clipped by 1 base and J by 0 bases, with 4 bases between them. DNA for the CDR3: TGCGCCAGCAGCCAAGCGGACTCCTACGAGCAGTACTTC. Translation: CASSQADSYEQYF.

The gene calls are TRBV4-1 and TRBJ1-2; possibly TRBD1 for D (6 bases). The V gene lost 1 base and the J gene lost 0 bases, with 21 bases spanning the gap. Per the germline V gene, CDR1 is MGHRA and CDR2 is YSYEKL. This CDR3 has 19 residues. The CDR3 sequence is CASSQVYPPEDRPNYGYTF. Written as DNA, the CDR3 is TGCGCCAGCAGCCAAGTGTATCCCCCAGAGGACAGACCTAACTATGGCTACACCTTC.

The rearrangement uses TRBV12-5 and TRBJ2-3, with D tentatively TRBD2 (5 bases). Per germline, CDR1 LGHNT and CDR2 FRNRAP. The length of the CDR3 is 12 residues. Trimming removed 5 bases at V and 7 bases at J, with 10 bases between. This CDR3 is CASGPGGHTQYF. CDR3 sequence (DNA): TGTGCTAGTGGTCCGGGCGGGCATACGCAGTATTTT.

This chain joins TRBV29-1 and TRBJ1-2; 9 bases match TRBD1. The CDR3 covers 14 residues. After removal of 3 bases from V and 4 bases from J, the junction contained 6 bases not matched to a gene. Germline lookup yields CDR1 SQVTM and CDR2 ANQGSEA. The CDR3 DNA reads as TGCAGCGTTGAGAATACAGGGGGCTTCTATGGCTACACCTTC. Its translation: CSVENTGGFYGYTF.

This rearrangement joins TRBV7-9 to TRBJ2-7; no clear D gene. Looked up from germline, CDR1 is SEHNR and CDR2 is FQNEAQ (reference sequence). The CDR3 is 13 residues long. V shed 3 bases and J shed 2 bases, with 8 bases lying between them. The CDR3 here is CASSLAFTYEQYF. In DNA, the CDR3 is TGTGCCAGCAGCTTGGCTTTTACCTACGAGCAGTACTTC.

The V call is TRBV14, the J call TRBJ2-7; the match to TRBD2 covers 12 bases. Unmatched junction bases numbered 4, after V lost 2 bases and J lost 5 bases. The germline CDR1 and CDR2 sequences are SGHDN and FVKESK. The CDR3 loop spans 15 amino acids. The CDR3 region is CASSQLAGGTDEQYF. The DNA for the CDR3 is TGTGCCAGCAGCCAACTAGCGGGGGGGACTGACGAGCAGTACTTC.

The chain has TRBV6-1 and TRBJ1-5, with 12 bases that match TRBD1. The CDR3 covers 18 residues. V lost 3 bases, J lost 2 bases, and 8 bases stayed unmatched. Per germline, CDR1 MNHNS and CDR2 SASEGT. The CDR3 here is CASSDLGQGALGNQPQHF. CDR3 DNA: TGTGCCAGCAGTGACTTGGGACAGGGGGCGTTGGGCAATCAGCCCCAGCATTTT.